This T cell receptor (beta chain) was observed in a study of radiotherapy plus CTLA-4 blockade in lung cancer. Study details: An objective response was seen in roughly 20% of patients, and disease control in roughly 28%. General study results and limits: Reportedly, early blood T cell clone dynamics best predicted response, with interferon-beta. Clones of tumor-derived TCRs expanded in blood after radiotherapy plus ipilimumab.

About this clone: Antigen specificity is unknown.

Produced via immunoSEQ multiplex PCR; TCRdb's table is partial and in-frame only. The sample holds fewer than 75,000 clones, around 86% seen once. Patients had chemo-refractory metastatic non-small-cell lung cancer and received focal radiation plus CTLA-4 blockade that used ipilimumab. Material: peripheral blood, obtained from a patient treated with radiotherapy plus ipilimumab. This clonotype originated in a human donor with non-small cell lung cancer that progressed on radiotherapy plus ipilimumab.

The CDR3 region has the DNA TGTGCCAGCAGGACCGGGACTAGCGGGAGGAGGAACGAGCAGTACTTC. It is translated as CASRTGTSGRRNEQYF. The chain couples TRBV27 to TRBJ2-7, with 15 bases matching TRBD2. Trimming removed 6 bases from V and 5 bases from J; junction bases left unmatched: 8. The CDR3 sequence is 16 residues long. The germline V gene has CDR1 MNHEY and CDR2 SMNVEV (reference sequence).